This T cell receptor (beta chain) emerged from a study of cytomegalovirus exposure and HLA in healthy donors. CDR3 length: 16 residues. V lost 2 bases and J lost 0; bases outside the gene matches: 8. Per germline, CDR1 SGHDT and CDR2 YYEEEE. Primers: 60 Vbeta forward and 13 Jbeta reverse. Libraries were prepared by immunoSEQ multiplex PCR; TCRdb keeps only in-frame clonotypes and omits some of them. The sample comprises 50,000 or so clones, approximately 71% of which are singletons, and approximately 35% rests with the top ten. This TCR was recovered from a man aged 35-49 years in good health and CMV-seropositive. This rearrangement joins TRBV5-6 to TRBJ2-7; 7 bases are shared with TRBD1. The source material was PBMCs. CDR3 coding DNA: TGTGCCAGCAGCTTAAAAGGGACAGAAAGCTCCTACGAGCAGTACTTC. It specifies CASSLKGTESSYEQYF.